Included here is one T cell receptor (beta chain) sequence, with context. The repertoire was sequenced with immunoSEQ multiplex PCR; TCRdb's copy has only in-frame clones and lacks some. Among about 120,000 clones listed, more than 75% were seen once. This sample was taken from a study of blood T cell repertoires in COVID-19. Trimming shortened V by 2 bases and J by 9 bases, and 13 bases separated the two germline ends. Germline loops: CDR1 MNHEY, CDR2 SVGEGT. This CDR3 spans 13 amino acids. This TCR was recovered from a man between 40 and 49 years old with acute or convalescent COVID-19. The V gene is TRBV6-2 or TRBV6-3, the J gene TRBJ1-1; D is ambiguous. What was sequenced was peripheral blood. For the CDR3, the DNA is TGTGCCAGCAGTTACAGAGGGTCTCTCCAAGCTTTCTTT. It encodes CASSYRGSLQAFF.